This TCR beta chain was recovered during a study of cytomegalovirus exposure and HLA in healthy donors. On this clone: What it recognizes is unknown.

Trimming removed 2 bases from V and 8 bases from J, with 18 bases in between. The CDR3 sequence is 15 residues long. Germline V gene lookup returns CDR1 MNHEY and CDR2 SMNVEV (reference sequence). Study-level findings and limits: The study designated 150 to 200 TCR beta chains cytomegalovirus-associated.

Profiling relied on immunoSEQ multiplex PCR, and the TCRdb table lists in-frame clones only, not all of them. The table records approximately 99,000 clones, approximately 96% of them present only once. Sequencing input: PBMCs. The J gene is TRBJ1-1, the V gene TRBV27, with D possibly TRBD1 on 5 matching bases. The origin of this receptor is a woman aged 18-30 years in good health and CMV-seronegative. The CDR3 loop reads CASSLDFLPGHEAFF. Here the CDR3 DNA reads TGTGCCAGCAGTTTAGATTTCCTCCCCGGACACGAAGCTTTCTTT.